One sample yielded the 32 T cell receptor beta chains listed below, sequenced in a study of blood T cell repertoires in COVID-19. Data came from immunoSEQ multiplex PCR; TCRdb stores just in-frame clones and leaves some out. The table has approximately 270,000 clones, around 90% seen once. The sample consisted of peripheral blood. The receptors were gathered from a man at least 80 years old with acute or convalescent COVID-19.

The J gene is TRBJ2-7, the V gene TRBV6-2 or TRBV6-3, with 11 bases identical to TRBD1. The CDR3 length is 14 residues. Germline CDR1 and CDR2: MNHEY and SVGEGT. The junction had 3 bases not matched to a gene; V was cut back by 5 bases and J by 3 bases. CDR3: CASSRDRGIYEQYF. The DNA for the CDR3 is TGTGCCAGCAGTCGGGACAGGGGGATCTACGAGCAGTACTTC.

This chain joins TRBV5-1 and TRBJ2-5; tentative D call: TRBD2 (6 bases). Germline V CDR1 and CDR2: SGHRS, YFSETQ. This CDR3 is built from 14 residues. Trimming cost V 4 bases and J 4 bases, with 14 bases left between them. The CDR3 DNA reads TGCGCCAGCAGCCAGGAGGTCGGGAGAGAGACCCAGTACTTC. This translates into CASSQEVGRETQYF.

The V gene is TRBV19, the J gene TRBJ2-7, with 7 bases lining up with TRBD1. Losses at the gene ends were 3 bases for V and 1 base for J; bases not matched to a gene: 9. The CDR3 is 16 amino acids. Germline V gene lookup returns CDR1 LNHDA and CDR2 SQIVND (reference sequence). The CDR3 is CASSMSRGGASYEQYF. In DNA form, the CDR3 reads TGTGCCAGTAGTATGAGTAGAGGGGGCGCGTCCTACGAGCAGTACTTC.

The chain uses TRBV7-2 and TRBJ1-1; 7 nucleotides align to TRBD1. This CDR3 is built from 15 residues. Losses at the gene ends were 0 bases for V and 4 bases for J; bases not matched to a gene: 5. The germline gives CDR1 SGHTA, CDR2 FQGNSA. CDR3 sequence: CASSLAGGPITEAFF. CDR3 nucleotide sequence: TGTGCCAGCAGCTTAGCAGGGGGCCCCATCACTGAAGCTTTCTTT.

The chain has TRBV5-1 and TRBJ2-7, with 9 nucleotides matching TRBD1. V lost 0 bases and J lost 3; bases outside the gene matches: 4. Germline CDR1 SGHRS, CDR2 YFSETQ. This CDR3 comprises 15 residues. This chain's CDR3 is CASSLVPGQGYEQYF. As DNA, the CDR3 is TGCGCCAGCAGCTTGGTTCCGGGACAGGGCTACGAGCAGTACTTC.

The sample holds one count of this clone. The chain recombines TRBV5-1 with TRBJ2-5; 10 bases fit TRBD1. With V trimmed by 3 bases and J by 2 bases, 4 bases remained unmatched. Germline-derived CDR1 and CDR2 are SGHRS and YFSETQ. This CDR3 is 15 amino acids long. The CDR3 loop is CASSYQGQGQETQYF. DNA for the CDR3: TGCGCCAGCAGCTACCAGGGACAGGGGCAAGAGACCCAGTACTTC.

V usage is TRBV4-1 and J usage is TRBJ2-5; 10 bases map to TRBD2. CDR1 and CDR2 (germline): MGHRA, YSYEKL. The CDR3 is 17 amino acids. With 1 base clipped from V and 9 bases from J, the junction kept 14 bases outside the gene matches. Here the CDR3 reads CASSQASGLAPPAAQYF. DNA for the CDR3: TGCGCCAGCAGCCAAGCCTCGGGACTAGCGCCGCCGGCGGCCCAGTACTTC.

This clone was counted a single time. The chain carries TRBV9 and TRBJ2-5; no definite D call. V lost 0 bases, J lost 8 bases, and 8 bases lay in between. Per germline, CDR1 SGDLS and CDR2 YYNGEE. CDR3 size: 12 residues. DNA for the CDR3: TGTGCCAGCAGCGTAGACCTGGCCACCCAGTACTTC. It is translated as CASSVDLATQYF.

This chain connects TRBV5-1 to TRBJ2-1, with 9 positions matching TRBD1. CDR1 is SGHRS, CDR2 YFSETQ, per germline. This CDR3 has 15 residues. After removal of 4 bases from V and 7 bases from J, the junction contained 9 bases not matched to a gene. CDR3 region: CASSPGQGRWNEQFF. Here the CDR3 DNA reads TGCGCCAGCAGCCCGGGACAGGGACGGTGGAATGAGCAGTTCTTC. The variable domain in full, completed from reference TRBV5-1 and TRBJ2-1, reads KAGVTQTPRYLIKTRGQQVTLSCSPISGHRSVSWYQQTPGQGLQFLFEYFSETQRNKGNFPGRFSGRQFSNSRSEMNVSTLELGDSALYLCASSPGQGRWNEQFFGPGTRLTVL.

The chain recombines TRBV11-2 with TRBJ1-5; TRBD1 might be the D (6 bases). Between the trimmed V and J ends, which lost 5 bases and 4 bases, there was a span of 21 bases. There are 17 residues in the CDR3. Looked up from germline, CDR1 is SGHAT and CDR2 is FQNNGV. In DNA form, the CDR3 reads TGTGCCAGCAGCACTAAACGGACAGAAGTATGGAATCAGCCCCAGCATTTT. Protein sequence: CASSTKRTEVWNQPQHF.

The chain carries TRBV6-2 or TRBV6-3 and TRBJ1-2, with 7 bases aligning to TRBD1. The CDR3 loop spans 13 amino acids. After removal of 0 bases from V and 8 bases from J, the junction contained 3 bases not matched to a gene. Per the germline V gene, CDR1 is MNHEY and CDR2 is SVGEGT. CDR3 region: CASSYSDRRGYTF. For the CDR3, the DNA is TGTGCCAGCAGTTACTCGGACAGGCGCGGCTACACCTTC.

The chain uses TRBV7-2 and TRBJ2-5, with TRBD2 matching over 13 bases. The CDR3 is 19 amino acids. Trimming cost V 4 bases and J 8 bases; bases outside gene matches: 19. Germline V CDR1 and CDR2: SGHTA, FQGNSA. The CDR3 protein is CASSSTAGTSGGAGVTQYF. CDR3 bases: TGTGCCAGCAGCTCCACCGCCGGAACTAGCGGGGGGGCGGGTGTAACCCAGTACTTC.

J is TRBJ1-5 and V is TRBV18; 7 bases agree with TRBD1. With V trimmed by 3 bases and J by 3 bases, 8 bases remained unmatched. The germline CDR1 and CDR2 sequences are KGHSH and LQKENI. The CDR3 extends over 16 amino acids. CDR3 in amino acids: CASSPQTGHPNQPQHF. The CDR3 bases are TGTGCCAGCTCACCTCAGACAGGGCATCCCAATCAGCCCCAGCATTTT. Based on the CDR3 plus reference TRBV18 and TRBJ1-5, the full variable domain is NAGVMQNPRHLVRRRGQEARLRCSPMKGHSHVYWYRQLPEEGLKFMVYLQKENIIDESGMPKERFSAEFPKEGPSILRIQQVVRGDSAAYFCASSPQTGHPNQPQHFGDGTRLSIL.

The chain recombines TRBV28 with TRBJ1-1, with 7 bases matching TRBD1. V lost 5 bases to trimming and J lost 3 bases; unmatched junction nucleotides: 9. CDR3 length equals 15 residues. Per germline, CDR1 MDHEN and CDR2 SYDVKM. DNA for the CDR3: TGTGCCAGCAGTAGACCCACAGGGGCGGACACTGAAGCTTTCTTT. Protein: CASSRPTGADTEAFF.

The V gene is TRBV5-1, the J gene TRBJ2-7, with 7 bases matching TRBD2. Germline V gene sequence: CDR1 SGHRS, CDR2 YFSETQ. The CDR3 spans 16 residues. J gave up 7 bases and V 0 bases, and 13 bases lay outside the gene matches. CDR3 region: CASSLGGGGLAWEQYF. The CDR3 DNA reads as TGCGCCAGCAGCTTGGGGGGCGGGGGTCTTGCCTGGGAGCAGTACTTC.

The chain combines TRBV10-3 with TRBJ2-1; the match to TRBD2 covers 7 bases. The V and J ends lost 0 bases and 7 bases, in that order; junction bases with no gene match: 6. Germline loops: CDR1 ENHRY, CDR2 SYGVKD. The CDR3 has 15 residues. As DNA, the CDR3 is TGTGCCATCAGTGAGTCGGTAGCGGGTGGGAATGAGCAGTTCTTC. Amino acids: CAISESVAGGNEQFF.

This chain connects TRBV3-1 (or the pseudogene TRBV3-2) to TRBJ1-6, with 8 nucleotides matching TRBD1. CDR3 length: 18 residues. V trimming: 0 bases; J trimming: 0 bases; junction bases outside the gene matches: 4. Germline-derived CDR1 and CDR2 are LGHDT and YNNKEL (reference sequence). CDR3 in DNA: TGTGCCAGCAGCCAAGAATACAGGGGGGGCTCCTATAATTCACCCCTCCACTTT. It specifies CASSQEYRGGSYNSPLHF.

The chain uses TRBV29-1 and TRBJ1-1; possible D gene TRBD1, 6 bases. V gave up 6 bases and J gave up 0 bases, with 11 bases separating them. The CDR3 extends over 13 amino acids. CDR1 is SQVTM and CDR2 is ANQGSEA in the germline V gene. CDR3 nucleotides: TGCAGCGTGGGACACAAATTGAACACTGAAGCTTTCTTT. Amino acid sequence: CSVGHKLNTEAFF.

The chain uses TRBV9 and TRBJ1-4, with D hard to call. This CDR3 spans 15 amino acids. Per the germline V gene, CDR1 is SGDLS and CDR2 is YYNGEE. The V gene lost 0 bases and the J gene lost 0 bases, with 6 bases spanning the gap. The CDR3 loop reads CASSVGAATNEKLFF. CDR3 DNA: TGTGCCAGCAGCGTAGGGGCTGCAACTAATGAAAAACTGTTTTTT.

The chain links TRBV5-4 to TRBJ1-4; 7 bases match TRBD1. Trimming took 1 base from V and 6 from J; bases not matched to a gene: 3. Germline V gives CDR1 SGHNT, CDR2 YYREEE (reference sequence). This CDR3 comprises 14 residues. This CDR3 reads CASSLSGGYEKLFF. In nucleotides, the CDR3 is TGTGCCAGCAGCTTGTCAGGGGGTTATGAAAAACTGTTTTTT.

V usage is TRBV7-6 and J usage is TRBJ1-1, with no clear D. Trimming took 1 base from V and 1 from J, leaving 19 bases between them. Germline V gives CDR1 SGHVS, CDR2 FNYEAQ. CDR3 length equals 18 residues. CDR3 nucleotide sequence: TGTGCCAGCAGCTTAGGAGGGTTCACTAAACAGAGGAACACTGAAGCTTTCTTT. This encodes CASSLGGFTKQRNTEAFF.

The CDR3 is CSTKGDTEAFF. The CDR3 DNA reads as TGCAGTACCAAAGGGGATACTGAAGCTTTCTTT. The chain has TRBV20-1 and TRBJ1-1; maybe TRBD1 (5 bases). Germline assignment: CDR1 DFQATT and CDR2 SNEGSKA (reference sequence). The V end was cut by 8 bases, the J end by 5 bases, with 12 bases between. The CDR3 is 11 amino acids.

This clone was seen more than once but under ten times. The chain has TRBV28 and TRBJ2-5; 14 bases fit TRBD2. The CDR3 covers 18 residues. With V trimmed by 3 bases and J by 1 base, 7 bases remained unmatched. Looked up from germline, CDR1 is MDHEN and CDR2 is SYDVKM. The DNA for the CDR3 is TGTGCCAGCAGTTTCGAGACTAGCGGGAGGGGGATCCAAGAGACCCAGTACTTC. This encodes CASSFETSGRGIQETQYF.

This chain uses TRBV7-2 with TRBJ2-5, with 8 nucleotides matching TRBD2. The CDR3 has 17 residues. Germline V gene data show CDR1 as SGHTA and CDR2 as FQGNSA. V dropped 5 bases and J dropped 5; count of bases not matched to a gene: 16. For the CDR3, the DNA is TGTGCCAGCAGCCGCCCATACGATCGGGGGGGCTCGGAGACCCAGTACTTC. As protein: CASSRPYDRGGSETQYF.

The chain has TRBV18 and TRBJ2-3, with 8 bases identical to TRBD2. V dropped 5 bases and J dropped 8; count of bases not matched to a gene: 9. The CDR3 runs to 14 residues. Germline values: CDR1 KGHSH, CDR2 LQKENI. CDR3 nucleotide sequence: TGTGCCAGCTCAGAGATAGCGGGACAAGCTACGCAGTATTTT. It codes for CASSEIAGQATQYF.

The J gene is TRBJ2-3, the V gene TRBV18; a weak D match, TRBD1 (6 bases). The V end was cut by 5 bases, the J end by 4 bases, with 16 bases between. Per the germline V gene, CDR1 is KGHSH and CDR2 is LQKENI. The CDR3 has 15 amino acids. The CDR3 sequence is CASSIDRSGADTQYF. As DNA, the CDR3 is TGTGCCAGCTCAATCGACAGATCAGGGGCAGATACGCAGTATTTT.

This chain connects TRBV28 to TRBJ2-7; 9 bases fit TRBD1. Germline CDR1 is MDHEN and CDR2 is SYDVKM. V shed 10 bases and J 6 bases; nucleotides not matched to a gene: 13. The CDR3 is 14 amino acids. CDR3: CATRRGQGAREQYF. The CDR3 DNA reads TGTGCCACTAGAAGGGGACAGGGTGCACGCGAGCAGTACTTC. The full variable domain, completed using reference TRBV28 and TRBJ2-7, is DVKVTQSSRYLVKRTGEKVFLECVQDMDHENMFWYRQDPGLGLRLIYFSYDVKMKEKGDIPEGYSVSREKKERFSLILESASTNQTSMYLCATRRGQGAREQYFGPGTRLTVT.

The CDR3 DNA reads as TGTGCCAGCAGCTTAGTGCGGCAGGGGATCCAAGAGACCCAGTACTTC. Translation gives CASSLVRQGIQETQYF. The genes are TRBV11-2 and TRBJ2-5, with a possible D match to TRBD1 (6 bases). Germline V lookup: CDR1 SGHAT, CDR2 FQNNGV. The V gene lost 1 base and the J gene lost 1 base, with 13 bases spanning the gap. The CDR3 runs to 16 residues. The full variable domain, its missing parts supplied by reference TRBV11-2 and TRBJ2-5, is EAGVAQSPRYKIIEKRQSVAFWCNPISGHATLYWYQQILGQGPKLLIQFQNNGVVDDSQLPKDRFSAERLKGVDSTLKIQPAKLEDSAVYLCASSLVRQGIQETQYFGPGTRLLVL.

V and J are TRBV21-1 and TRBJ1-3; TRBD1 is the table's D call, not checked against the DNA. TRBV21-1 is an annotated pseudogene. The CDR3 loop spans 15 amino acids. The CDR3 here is CASQGGQSSGNTIYF. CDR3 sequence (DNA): TGTGCCAGCCAGGGGGGACAGTCCTCTGGAAACACCATATATTTT.

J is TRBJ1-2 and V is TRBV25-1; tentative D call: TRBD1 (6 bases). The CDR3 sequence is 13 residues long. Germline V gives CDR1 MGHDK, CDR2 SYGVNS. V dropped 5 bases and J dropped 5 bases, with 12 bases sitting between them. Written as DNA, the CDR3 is TGTGCCAGCAGTCCAGGGGTGGGATATGGCTACACCTTC. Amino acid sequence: CASSPGVGYGYTF.

DNA of the CDR3: TGTGCCACCAGCAGAGATCCGACGTCAGGCGGGGGGCCGCAAGAGACCCAGTACTTC. Its protein is CATSRDPTSGGGPQETQYF. The genes are TRBV15 and TRBJ2-5; 8 nucleotides agree with TRBD2. This CDR3 contains 19 residues. V shed 0 bases, J shed 2 bases, and the junction held 14 bases outside the gene matches. Germline V gene sequence: CDR1 LNHNV, CDR2 YYDKDF (reference sequence).

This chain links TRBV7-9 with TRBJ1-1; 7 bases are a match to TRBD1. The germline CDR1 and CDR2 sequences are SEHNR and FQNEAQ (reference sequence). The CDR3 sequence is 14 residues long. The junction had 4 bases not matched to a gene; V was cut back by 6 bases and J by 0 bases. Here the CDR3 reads CASSLGQVNTEAFF. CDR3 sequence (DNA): TGTGCCAGCAGTCTCGGACAGGTGAACACTGAAGCTTTCTTT. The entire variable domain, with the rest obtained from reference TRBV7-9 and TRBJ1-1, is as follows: DTGVSQNPRHKITKRGQNVTFRCDPISEHNRLYWYRQTLGQGPEFLTYFQNEAQLEKSRLLSDRFSAERPKGSFSTLEIQRTEQGDSAMYLCASSLGQVNTEAFFGQGTRLTVV.